Listed here are 18 T cell receptor beta chains from one sample, sequenced in a study of vaccination and CD4 T cells after COVID-19. These receptors have no identified antigens. Sequenced with the Oncomine TCR Beta short-read assay was DNA taken from cultured CD4+ T cells. Via MiXCR, TCRdb re-called the PCR reads, giving one row per CDR3 protein. Of 10,000 or so distinct CDR3 sequences detected, 30% to 35% appear once; the ten largest clones hold 15% to 19%. Treatment meaning: approximately nine-day PBMC culture with coronavirus spike peptide pools or control peptides (ViraFEST assay). Specimen: CD4+ T cells from blood, cultured in vitro, collected after SARS-CoV-2 vaccination. These receptors came from a human donor who had recovered from COVID-19.

In this sample, this clonotype turned up a few times. The chain links TRBV6-5 to TRBJ2-1; the match to TRBD1 covers 11 bases. V dropped 3 bases and J dropped 5; count of bases not matched to a gene: 6. CDR3 size: 16 residues. Germline CDR1 reads MNHEY; CDR2 reads SVGAGI. Here the CDR3 reads CASSYYGQGANNEQFF. The CDR3 bases are TGTGCCAGCAGTTATTACGGACAGGGGGCTAACAATGAGCAGTTCTTC.

The V and J genes are TRBV7-2 and TRBJ2-2; possibly TRBD1 or TRBD2 for D (5 bases each). CDR3 length equals 14 residues. CDR1 and CDR2 (germline): SGHTA, FQGNSA. Trimming took 5 bases from V and 6 from J, leaving 13 bases between them. The CDR3 DNA follows: TGTGCCAGCAGCAGGGACCTCAAATCCGGGGAGCTGTTTTTT. Protein: CASSRDLKSGELFF.

The chain joins TRBV6-1 to TRBJ2-3; 7 bases match TRBD1. Germline lookup yields CDR1 MNHNS and CDR2 SASEGT. Trimming cost V 6 bases and J 5 bases; bases outside gene matches: 11. CDR3 length: 15 amino acids. CDR3 sequence (DNA): TGTGCCAGCAGGTTGACAGGGCGTAGTGGAGATACGCAGTATTTT. Residues: CASRLTGRSGDTQYF.

This clonotype was seen a single time. This rearrangement joins TRBV28 to TRBJ2-1; TRBD2 agrees at 10 bases. In germline, CDR1 is MDHEN, CDR2 SYDVKM. The CDR3 has 17 amino acids. The J segment lost 5 bases and the V segment lost 5 bases, leaving 12 bases of the junction unmatched. CDR3 sequence (DNA): TGTGCCAGCAGTCCCCGACGAGGAGCGGGAGGGGACAATGAGCAGTTCTTC. Translation gives CASSPRRGAGGDNEQFF. The variable domain in full, completed from reference TRBV28 and TRBJ2-1, reads DVKVTQSSRYLVKRTGEKVFLECVQDMDHENMFWYRQDPGLGLRLIYFSYDVKMKEKGDIPEGYSVSREKKERFSLILESASTNQTSMYLCASSPRRGAGGDNEQFFGPGTRLTVL.

This clonotype was detected only a few times. The rearrangement joins TRBV20-1 to TRBJ2-3; 10 positions agree with TRBD2. Germline V lookup: CDR1 DFQATT, CDR2 SNEGSKA (reference sequence). The ends lost 6 bases at V and 6 bases at J; junction bases unmatched: 12. The CDR3 spans 15 residues. In nucleotides, the CDR3 is TGCAGTGCCTGGGGAAGGCTAGCGGGAGTGGATACGCAGTATTTT. Residues: CSAWGRLAGVDTQYF.

The chain uses TRBV11-3 and TRBJ2-7; TRBD1 agrees at 9 bases. The J segment lost 5 bases and the V segment lost 1 base, leaving 12 bases of the junction unmatched. Germline assignment: CDR1 SGHNT and CDR2 YENEEA. The CDR3 runs 17 residues. This chain's CDR3 is CASSLVTSDRGVHEQYF. For the CDR3, the DNA is TGTGCCAGCAGCTTAGTTACTTCGGACAGGGGAGTCCACGAGCAGTACTTC.

J is TRBJ2-7 and V is TRBV12-3 or TRBV12-4, with 9 positions matching TRBD1. This CDR3 spans 15 amino acids. V shed 3 bases and J 1 base; nucleotides not matched to a gene: 4. CDR3 sequence: CASSFRGQGSYEQYF. DNA for the CDR3: TGTGCCAGCAGTTTTAGGGGACAGGGTTCCTACGAGCAGTACTTC.

The chain has TRBV27 and TRBJ1-1; D is undetermined. This CDR3 is 13 amino acids long. Trimming removed 4 bases at V and 6 bases at J, with 12 bases between. The germline V gene has CDR1 MNHEY and CDR2 SMNVEV (reference sequence). The DNA of the CDR3 is TGTGCCAGCAGTTCTTTGACACGACCTGAAGCTTTCTTT. It encodes CASSSLTRPEAFF.

This clonotype has a handful of counts. The chain carries TRBV27 and TRBJ2-6, with TRBD1 matching over 9 bases. This CDR3 is built from 18 residues. V dropped 5 bases and J dropped 2; count of bases not matched to a gene: 10. The germline CDR1 and CDR2 sequences are MNHEY and SMNVEV (reference sequence). The CDR3 nucleotides are TGTGCCAGCAGTCCAGACAGGGGGTCGATCACTGGGGCCAACGTCCTGACTTTC. This sequence encodes CASSPDRGSITGANVLTF.

This clonotype was observed a few times. The chain joins TRBV6-1 to TRBJ2-1, with D possibly matching TRBD2 (6 bases). This CDR3 has 13 amino acids. CDR1 is MNHNS and CDR2 is SASEGT in the germline V gene. V lost 7 bases and J lost 6, with 13 bases in between. For the CDR3, the DNA is TGTGCCAGCAATCCCAGGAGGGGCAATGAGCAGTTCTTC. This gives the protein CASNPRRGNEQFF.

The genes are TRBV7-4 and TRBJ2-5; no definite D call. The CDR3 length is 18 residues. The V and J ends lost 5 bases and 2 bases respectively, with 24 bases between them. Germline V gene sequence: CDR1 SGHVT, CDR2 SQSDAQ. The CDR3 DNA reads as TGTGCCAGCAGCCCCGCTTGTTACGCCGACTGGCTACAAGAGACCCAGTACTTC. Its translation: CASSPACYADWLQETQYF.

The chain has TRBV24-1 and TRBJ1-1, with no clear D. CDR1 is KGHDR, CDR2 SFDVKD, per germline. V was shortened by 3 bases and J by 1 base, with 11 bases between the two germline ends. This CDR3 spans 15 amino acids. This CDR3 is CATSDNGLQNTEAFF. CDR3 DNA sequence: TGTGCCACCAGTGATAATGGTCTTCAGAACACTGAAGCTTTCTTT.

This clonotype was detected only a few times. The DNA of the CDR3 is TGTGCCAGCAGCCACCCCACAGGGAATGAGCAGTTCTTC. It translates to CASSHPTGNEQFF. This chain joins TRBV7-8 and TRBJ2-1; D perhaps matches TRBD1 (6 bases). The CDR3 consists of 13 residues. V was pared by 5 bases and J by 7 bases, with 12 bases between. The germline V gene encodes CDR1 SGHVS and CDR2 FQNEAQ. Combining the CDR3 with reference TRBV7-8 and TRBJ2-1 gives the whole variable domain GAGVSQSPRYKVAKRGQDVALRCDPISGHVSLFWYQQALGQGPEFLTYFQNEAQLDKSGLPSDRFFAERPEGSVSTLKIQRTQQEDSAVYLCASSHPTGNEQFFGPGTRLTVL.

This clonotype was observed a few times. The chain joins TRBV6-5 to TRBJ2-7; TRBD1 is a possible D gene (5 bases). The V end lost 2 bases, the J end lost 2 bases, and 13 bases lay between the germline ends. CDR3 length equals 15 residues. CDR1 MNHEY and CDR2 SVGAGI come from the germline V gene. The CDR3 spells CASSYGSRTTYEQYF. Here the CDR3 DNA reads TGTGCCAGCAGTTACGGGTCTCGGACAACCTACGAGCAGTACTTC.

This clonotype appeared once. The rearrangement links TRBV7-2 to TRBJ2-4, with TRBD1 identical over 7 bases. CDR3 length: 16 amino acids. V was clipped by 5 bases and J by 2 bases; unmatched bases: 9. From germline, CDR1 is SGHTA and CDR2 FQGNSA. The DNA of the CDR3 is TGTGCCAGCAGCCCCAGACAGGGAAAGACCAAAAACATTCAGTACTTC. This encodes CASSPRQGKTKNIQYF.

This clonotype was seen a few times. The rearrangement links TRBV6-5 to TRBJ1-5, with D perhaps matching TRBD1 (5 bases). The germline gives CDR1 MNHEY, CDR2 SVGAGI. The CDR3 spans 12 residues. The germline V and J ends were trimmed by 1 base and 9 bases, with 7 bases remaining between them. This chain's CDR3 is CASSYFGGPQHF. CDR3 sequence (DNA): TGTGCCAGCAGTTACTTCGGGGGGCCCCAGCATTTT.

In its sample, this clonotype is medium-sized. The V call is TRBV20-1, the J call TRBJ1-5; no reliable D call. CDR1 and CDR2 from the germline V gene are DFQATT and SNEGSKA (reference sequence). With 4 bases removed from V and 4 bases from J, the gap between germline ends came to 8 bases. The CDR3 is 12 amino acids. CDR3 sequence reads: CSANDGNQPQHF. CDR3 nucleotide sequence: TGCAGTGCTAATGACGGAAATCAGCCCCAGCATTTT.

This chain links TRBV15 with TRBJ1-1; D is ambiguous. Germline CDR1 LNHNV, CDR2 YYDKDF (reference sequence). The CDR3 sequence is 13 residues long. V shed 1 base and J shed 8 bases, with 11 bases lying between them. The CDR3 DNA reads as TGTGCCACCAGCAGAGGCCGGCAGAAGGAAGCTTTCTTT. Residues: CATSRGRQKEAFF.